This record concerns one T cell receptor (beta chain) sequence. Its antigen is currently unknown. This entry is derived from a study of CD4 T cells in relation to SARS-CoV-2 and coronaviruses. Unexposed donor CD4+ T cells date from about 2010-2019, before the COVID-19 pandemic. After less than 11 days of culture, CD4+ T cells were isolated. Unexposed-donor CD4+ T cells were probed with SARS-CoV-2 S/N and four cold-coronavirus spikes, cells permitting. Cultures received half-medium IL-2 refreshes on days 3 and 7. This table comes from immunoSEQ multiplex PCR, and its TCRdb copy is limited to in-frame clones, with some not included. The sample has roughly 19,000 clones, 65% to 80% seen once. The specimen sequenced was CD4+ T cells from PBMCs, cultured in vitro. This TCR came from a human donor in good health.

This CDR3 reads CASSQGLATAYNEKLFF. Here the CDR3 DNA reads TGCGCCAGCAGCCAAGGTTTGGCGACAGCGTATAATGAAAAACTGTTTTTT. The chain couples TRBV4-1 to TRBJ1-4; tentatively, D is TRBD1 (5 bases). CDR1 MGHRA and CDR2 YSYEKL come from the germline V gene. Trimming removed 1 base at V and 4 bases at J, with 16 bases between. The CDR3 runs to 17 residues.